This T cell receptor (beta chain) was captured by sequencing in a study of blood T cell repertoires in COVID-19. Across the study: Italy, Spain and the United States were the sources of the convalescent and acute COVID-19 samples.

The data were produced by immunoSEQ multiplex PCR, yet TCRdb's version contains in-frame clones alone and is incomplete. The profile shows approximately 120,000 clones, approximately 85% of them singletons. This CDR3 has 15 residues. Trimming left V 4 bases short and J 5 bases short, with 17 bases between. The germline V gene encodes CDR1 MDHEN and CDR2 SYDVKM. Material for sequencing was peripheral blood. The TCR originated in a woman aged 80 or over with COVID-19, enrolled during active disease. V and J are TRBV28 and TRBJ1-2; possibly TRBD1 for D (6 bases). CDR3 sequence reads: CASSSATGRVYGYTF. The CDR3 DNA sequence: TGTGCCAGCAGTTCGGCAACAGGGAGGGTTTATGGCTACACCTTC.